A single TCR beta chain is shown here with its context. Its antigen remains unknown. The sample comes from a study of T cell responses to AZD1222 COVID-19 vaccine. Here immunoSEQ multiplex PCR was the method, and the copy in TCRdb shows in-frame clones only, minus some. The sample lists some 80,000 clones, around nine tenths occurring once. Study-wide points: Spike-specific TCR breadth and depth both grew after two AZD1222 doses. Mapped onto spike, vaccine-associated CD4 TCRs spanned it and were dominant at 160-218 and 743-854. Donors were mostly white British, more females; clonal diversity possibly underestimated. Seropositivity was recorded at baseline in only a handful of AZD1222 recipients.

Germline trimming cut 5 bases from V and 6 bases from J; bases unmatched to any gene: 2. The CDR3 covers 12 residues. Germline V gives CDR1 GTSNPN, CDR2 SVGIG (reference sequence). The sequence was obtained from an adult who received the AZD1222 COVID-19 vaccine. The sequences come from peripheral blood, collected 28 days after the second AZD1222 dose. The J gene is TRBJ1-1, the V gene TRBV30; the match to TRBD1 covers 11 bases. In DNA form, the CDR3 reads TGTGCCTGGGGACAGGGGGCATCTGAAGCTTTCTTT. It is translated as CAWGQGASEAFF.